Shown below are 15 T cell receptor beta chains from a single sample sequenced in a study of T and B cells in COVID-19 patients. Each TRB amplification used about 250-550 ng of genomic DNA from blood. BIOMED2 TRB-A/B primer pools were used in multiplex TRB PCR. TCRdb reprocessed the multiplex PCR reads via MiXCR and lists one record per CDR3 protein. The table records about 8,400 distinct CDR3 sequences, 20% to 30% of them present only once. Source material: blood. The receptor source for this set is a human donor who had recovered from COVID-19.

This chain uses TRBV20-1 with TRBJ2-7; D is unresolved. Trimming stripped 5 bases from V and 5 bases from J, with 16 bases between. Germline V gene data show CDR1 as DFQATT and CDR2 as SNEGSKA (reference sequence). The CDR3 length is 13 residues. Here the CDR3 reads CSADGPQGNEQYF. The CDR3 nucleotides read TGCAGTGCTGACGGACCCCAAGGCAACGAGCAGTACTTC.

By share of the sample, this clonotype is medium-sized. This chain uses TRBV6-5 with TRBJ2-3, with D maybe TRBD2 (5 bases). The CDR3 is 13 residues long. Germline assignment: CDR1 MNHEY and CDR2 SVGAGI. The ends were cut back, 7 bases at V and 3 bases at J, with 11 bases in the middle. CDR3 sequence (DNA): TGTGCCAGCATATCGGGAATTACAGATACGCAGTATTTT. As protein: CASISGITDTQYF.

A remark on this clonotype: One end of the junction does not line up with germline, which may come from a read error. The chain carries TRBV15 and TRBJ1-5, with D possibly matching TRBD1 (6 bases). Germline V CDR1 and CDR2: LNHNV, YYDKDF (reference sequence). This CDR3 spans 14 amino acids. Here the CDR3 reads CATGRGGGNQPQHF. CDR3 in DNA: TGTGCCACCGGCAGAGGGGGAGGGAACCAGCCCCAGCATTTT.

This clonotype was seen repeatedly, ten times or more. This chain uses TRBV27 with TRBJ1-1, with D unclear. Trimming pared 6 bases from V and 0 bases from J, leaving 11 bases between. Germline V gene data show CDR1 as MNHEY and CDR2 as SMNVEV (reference sequence). This CDR3 has 14 residues. The CDR3 reads CASREGLMNTEAFF. The CDR3 bases are TGTGCCAGCAGGGAGGGATTAATGAACACTGAAGCTTTCTTT.

In its sample, this clonotype is medium-sized. The chain uses TRBV6-5 and TRBJ2-1; either TRBD1 or TRBD2 may supply D (7 bases each). V was shortened by 6 bases and J by 4 bases, with 16 bases between the two germline ends. This CDR3 region has 15 residues. Germline V CDR1 and CDR2: MNHEY, SVGAGI. In DNA form, the CDR3 reads TGTGCCAGCAGCCCCAGGGGGGGGACATACAATGAGCAGTTCTTC. It encodes CASSPRGGTYNEQFF.

This clonotype counts as medium-sized. The CDR3 DNA sequence: TGTGCCAGCAGTTACTTGACAGGGGCCAATTACAATGAGCAGTTCTTC. Amino acids: CASSYLTGANYNEQFF. The J gene is TRBJ2-1, the V gene TRBV6-5; TRBD1 matches at 8 bases. This CDR3 contains 16 residues. V trimming: 1 base; J trimming: 4 bases; junction bases outside the gene matches: 6. The V gene's germline CDR1 is MNHEY and CDR2 SVGAGI.

By sample fraction, this clonotype is medium-sized. This rearrangement joins TRBV6-5 to TRBJ1-3, with D possibly being TRBD1 (5 bases). The germline CDR1 and CDR2 sequences are MNHEY and SVGAGI. The CDR3 is 13 residues long. Trimming removed 6 bases from V and 2 bases from J, with 8 bases in between. In nucleotides, the CDR3 is TGTGCCAGCAGGATGACAGCTGGAAACACCATATATTTT. Encoded protein: CASRMTAGNTIYF.

This clonotype was counted only a few times. V usage is TRBV4-3 and J usage is TRBJ2-1; D gene ambiguous. Looked up from germline, CDR1 is LGHNA and CDR2 is YSLEER. The CDR3 has 13 residues. V was cut by 0 bases and J by 8 bases, with 8 bases left in between. Here the CDR3 DNA reads TGCGCCAGCAGCCAAGATTCTTGGTATGAGCAGTTCTTC. Protein sequence: CASSQDSWYEQFF.

In its sample, this clonotype is medium-sized. The V and J genes are TRBV6-5 and TRBJ2-7, with 10 bases fitting TRBD1. Germline CDR1 is MNHEY and CDR2 is SVGAGI. The CDR3 runs 13 residues. Trimming cost V 9 bases and J 7 bases; bases outside gene matches: 9. Here the CDR3 reads CASYPGQGSEQYF. The CDR3 DNA sequence: TGTGCCAGTTACCCGGGACAGGGGTCGGAGCAGTACTTC.

The V gene is TRBV19, the J gene TRBJ2-2; TRBD2 agrees at 12 bases. V lost 4 bases and J lost 3; bases outside the gene matches: 3. The CDR3 totals 16 residues. Germline V gene data show CDR1 as LNHDA and CDR2 as SQIVND (reference sequence). CDR3 sequence reads: CASSTGLAGHTGELFF. In DNA form, the CDR3 reads TGTGCCAGTAGTACCGGACTAGCGGGGCACACCGGGGAGCTGTTTTTT.

This clonotype has ten or more counts. This sequence joins TRBV27 and TRBJ2-4; 9 bases match TRBD1. Germline trimming cut 7 bases from V and 1 base from J; bases unmatched to any gene: 5. Germline CDR1 MNHEY, CDR2 SMNVEV (reference sequence). This CDR3 has 15 residues. CDR3 nucleotide sequence: TGTGCCAGCAACCAACAGGGGGCTGCCAAAAACATTCAGTACTTC. Translation gives CASNQQGAAKNIQYF.

This clonotype has just one count. A much larger clone lies a single base off, so this may be a read error. The rearrangement joins TRBV24-1 to TRBJ2-3; TRBD1 agrees at 10 bases. The CDR3 sequence is 16 residues long. Trimming took 5 bases from V and 3 from J; bases not matched to a gene: 7. In germline, CDR1 is KGHDR, CDR2 SFDVKD. The CDR3 here is CATSGATGGTTDTQYF. The CDR3 DNA follows: TGTGCCACCAGTGGGGCGACAGGGGGCACGACAGATACGCAGTATTTT.

The chain uses TRBV20-1 and TRBJ1-5; D is uncertain. The CDR3 runs 16 residues. V lost 6 bases to trimming and J lost 6 bases, with 24 bases between them. Germline CDR1 DFQATT, CDR2 SNEGSKA (reference sequence). The CDR3 region is CSAERPGSLPSQPQHF. CDR3 nucleotides: TGCAGTGCAGAGCGGCCAGGATCCCTCCCAAGTCAGCCCCAGCATTTT.

The rearrangement joins TRBV6-2 or TRBV6-3 to TRBJ2-1; perhaps TRBD2 as D (5 bases). This CDR3 is built from 13 residues. CDR1 and CDR2 from the germline V gene are MNHEY and SVGEGT. Trimming shortened V by 5 bases and J by 10 bases, and 15 bases separated the two germline ends. The CDR3 region is CASSTWRRGEQFF. The DNA of the CDR3 is TGTGCCAGCAGTACATGGAGGCGAGGGGAGCAGTTCTTC.

This clonotype was found many times. This sequence joins TRBV13 and TRBJ1-2; 9 bases align to TRBD1. With 0 bases clipped from V and 8 bases from J, the junction kept 10 bases outside the gene matches. This CDR3 region has 16 residues. CDR1 is PRHDT, CDR2 FYEKMQ, per germline (reference sequence). CDR3 amino acids: CASSLGRGTGLRGYTF. In nucleotides, the CDR3 is TGTGCCAGCAGCTTAGGCCGAGGGACAGGGTTAAGGGGCTACACCTTC.